These T cell receptor beta chains were read from a single sample in a study of T cell repertoires in cytomegalovirus infection. For these TCRs, the target antigens are not known. TCRdb redid the calling of the reads with MiXCR, one entry per CDR3 protein. This sample has some 110,000 distinct CDR3 sequences, with more than 30% found just once. Sequenced material: CD8+ T cells from cultured PBMCs, taken from culture after CMV antigen stimulation. These TCRs come from a human donor in good health (CMV status not recorded). Some clones in this sample may be carry-over from other donors' samples. CDR3s include the opening cysteine and the closing phenylalanine or tryptophan. D genes are given only for firm matches. Size values are once, few and many counts, or a class for expanded clones, and some rows have none.

size	D	V	J	DNA	CDR3
NA	TRBD1	TRBV7-9	TRBJ2-2	TGTGCCAGCAGCCCAGACAGGGCTGCCACCGGGGAGCTGTTTTTT	CASSPDRAATGELFF
many	NA	TRBV7-6	TRBJ2-7	TGTGCCAGCAGCTTAGGAAGGGGAGACGAGCAGTACTTC	CASSLGRGDEQYF
few	TRBD1	TRBV28	TRBJ2-7	TGTGCCAGCAGCAACGACAGGGGCTACGAGCAGTACTTC	CASSNDRGYEQYF
NA	TRBD1	TRBV9	TRBJ1-1	TGTGCCAGCAGCGTAGCTAGACAGGGGAACACTGAAGCTTTCTTT	CASSVARQGNTEAFF
few	NA	TRBV11-2	TRBJ1-1	TGTGCCAGCAGCTTAGGTGGTGGTGGGTTTGAAGCTTTCTTT	CASSLGGGGFEAFF
many	NA	TRBV4-3	TRBJ1-4	TGCGCCAGCAGCCTTTGGGGCAGTAATGAAAAACTGTTTTTT	CASSLWGSNEKLFF
NA	NA	TRBV20-1	TRBJ1-2	TGCAGTGCTAGGGCCAGGCAATATGGCTACACCTTC	CSARARQYGYTF
few	NA	TRBV6-6	TRBJ2-1	TGTGCCAGCACAACGGCGGGTGAGGCCTACAATGAGCAGTTCTTC	CASTTAGEAYNEQFF
few	NA	TRBV7-2	TRBJ2-7	TGTGCCAGCAGCTTAGACTTAGACAACTACTACGAGCAGTACTTC	CASSLDLDNYYEQYF
NA	TRBD2	TRBV5-1	TRBJ2-1	TGCGCCAGCAGAAAACCGGGACTAGCGGGGGCCTCTTATAATGAGCAGTTCTTC	CASRKPGLAGASYNEQFF
NA	NA	TRBV4-3	TRBJ1-1	TGCGCCAGCAGCCAAGATTCGGGGCTTTACACTGAAGCTTTCTTT	CASSQDSGLYTEAFF
few	TRBD2	TRBV7-7	TRBJ2-3	TGTGCTAGCAGCCCCGGGACTAGCGGGTCGTCAGATACGCAGTATTTT	CASSPGTSGSSDTQYF
once	TRBD1	TRBV29-1	TRBJ2-1	TGCAGCGTTGGAGGACAGGTAACCTACAATGAGCAGTTCTTC	CSVGGQVTYNEQFF
NA	NA	TRBV4-1	TRBJ1-3	TGCGCCAGCAGCCACTCTGGAAACACCATATATTTT	CASSHSGNTIYF
NA	NA	TRBV4-1	TRBJ2-6	TGCGCCAGCAGTTCGGCCAACGTCCTGACTTTC	CASSSANVLTF
NA	NA	TRBV5-4	TRBJ1-2	TGTGCCAGCAGCTTGATCCAGGGCCGGGGGGGAGGCTACACCTTC	CASSLIQGRGGGYTF